The clone carrying this T cell receptor (beta chain) was detected ten times or more. No antigen is known for it. Germline V gene lookup returns CDR1 MNHEY and CDR2 SVGAGI. Trimming cost V 6 bases and J 10 bases, with 10 bases left between them. The CDR3 contains 11 residues. The data were taken from a study of CD8+CD57+ T cells in acquired aplastic anemia. Study overall: Recorded DNA amounts for sorted CD4+ and CD8+ cells had an average of approximately 3 ug. Mean read depth for CD4+ cells from healthy donors was 10 million to 13 million. Study-wide results and caveats: Controls did not differ significantly from patients in CD8+ Simpson's diversity. A set of twenty-nine CD8+ CDR3 sequences was shared between patients and controls, and these sequences appeared highly expressed in patients.

The template used for profiling TCR beta VDJ and CDR3 was genomic DNA. TCRdb ran MiXCR on the reads and lists one entry per CDR3 protein. This repertoire shows about 140,000 distinct CDR3 sequences, around two fifths found once; its top ten account for more than 7%. Source material: sorted CD4+, CD8+, or CD8+CD57+ T cells (not recorded which) from PBMCs. This receptor was identified in a human donor in good health, serving as a control. The chain combines TRBV6-5 with TRBJ2-1, with D tentatively TRBD2 (6 bases). The CDR3 nucleotides are TGTGCCAGCAGAAGTCTAGCGGAGCAGTTCTTC. This codes for CASRSLAEQFF.